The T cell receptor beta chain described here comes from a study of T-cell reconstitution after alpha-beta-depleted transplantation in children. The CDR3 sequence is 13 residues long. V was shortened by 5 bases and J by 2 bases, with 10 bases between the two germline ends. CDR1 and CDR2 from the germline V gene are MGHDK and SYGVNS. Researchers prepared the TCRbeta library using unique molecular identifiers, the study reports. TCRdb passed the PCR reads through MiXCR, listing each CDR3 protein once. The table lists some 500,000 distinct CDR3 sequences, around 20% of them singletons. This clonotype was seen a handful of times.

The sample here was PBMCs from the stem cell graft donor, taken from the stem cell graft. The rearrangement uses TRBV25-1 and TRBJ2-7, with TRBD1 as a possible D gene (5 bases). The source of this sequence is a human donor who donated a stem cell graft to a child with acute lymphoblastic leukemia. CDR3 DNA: TGTGCCAGCAGTCAGGGTTTCCCCTACGAGCAGTACTTC. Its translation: CASSQGFPYEQYF.